This record concerns one T cell receptor (beta chain) sequence. Its antigen remains unknown. Mismatch with germline at one junction end may stem from a read error. Each donor was healthy, and each was a bone marrow donor. The data are from a study of cytomegalovirus exposure and HLA in healthy donors. Primers for the PCR totalled 60 Vbeta and 13 Jbeta. Profiling relied on immunoSEQ multiplex PCR, and the TCRdb table lists in-frame clones only, not all of them. This sample has some 95,000 clones; approximately 80% occur once, and the top ten carry roughly 3.9%. Regarding the study as a whole: Some TCR beta chains (around 160 of them) were listed as cytomegalovirus-associated. Using the classifier, cytomegalovirus status was reportedly diagnosed with high specificity and sensitivity.

The length of the CDR3 is 12 residues. Germline assignment: CDR1 MNHEY and CDR2 SMNVEV (reference sequence). This chain connects TRBV27 to TRBJ2-7; 8 positions agree with TRBD2. Sequencing was carried out using PBMCs. This sequence originates from a woman aged 35 to 49 in good health and CMV-seropositive. This CDR3 is CASSLAGGRPDF. The CDR3 region has the DNA TGTGCCAGCAGTTTAGCCGGCGGGAGGCCTGACTTC.